One TCR beta chain is described in this entry. V was pared by 8 bases and J by 7 bases, with 15 bases between. The CDR3 has 13 amino acids. Germline values: CDR1 SNHLY, CDR2 FYNNEI. This sample is part of a study of blood T cell repertoires in COVID-19. Only in-frame clones appear in the TCRdb table, and some are missing; sequencing was by immunoSEQ multiplex PCR. The data show 200,000 to 300,000 clones, 84% seen once. This clonotype was obtained from a man aged 45-65 years with acute or convalescent COVID-19. This rearrangement joins TRBV2 to TRBJ1-5, with D tentatively TRBD1 (5 bases). The sample taken for sequencing was peripheral blood. DNA for the CDR3: TGTGCCAGCTTTGGAACAGGCGAACAGCCCCAGCATTTT. Protein product: CASFGTGEQPQHF.